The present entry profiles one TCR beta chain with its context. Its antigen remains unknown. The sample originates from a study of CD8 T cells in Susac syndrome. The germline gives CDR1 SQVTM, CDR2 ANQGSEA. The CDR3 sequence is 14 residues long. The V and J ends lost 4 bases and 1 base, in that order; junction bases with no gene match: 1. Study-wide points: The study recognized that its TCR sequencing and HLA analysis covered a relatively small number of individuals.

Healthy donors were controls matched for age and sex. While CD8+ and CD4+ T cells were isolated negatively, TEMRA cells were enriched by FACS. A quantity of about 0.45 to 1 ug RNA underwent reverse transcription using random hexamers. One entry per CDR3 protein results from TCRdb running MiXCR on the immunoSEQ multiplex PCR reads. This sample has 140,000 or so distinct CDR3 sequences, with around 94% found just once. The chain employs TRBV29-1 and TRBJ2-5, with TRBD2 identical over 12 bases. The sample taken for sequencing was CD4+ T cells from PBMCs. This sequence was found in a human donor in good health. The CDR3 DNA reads TGCAGCGTTGGGACTAGCGGGATCCAAGAGACCCAGTACTTC. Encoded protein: CSVGTSGIQETQYF.